Following are 19 T cell receptor beta chains from one sample sequenced in a study of vaccination effects on CD4 cells after COVID-19. Their antigen targets remain unknown. Ahead of sequencing, the ViraFEST assay grew antigen-specific CD4+ T cells using viral peptide pools. Cells that had been cultured for 10 days were the source of isolated CD4+ T cells. Clones were read by immunoSEQ multiplex PCR, and TCRdb kept only the in-frame ones, dropping some. The sample shows roughly 50,000 clones, roughly 80% of them seen only once. The sample consisted of CD4+ T cells from PBMCs cultured with HCoV-229E spike peptides, taken before COVID-19 vaccination. These receptors all stem from a human donor who received a COVID-19 vaccine.

V is TRBV12-3 or TRBV12-4 and J is TRBJ1-4; 7 bases fit TRBD1. J was trimmed by 12 bases and V by 6 bases; bases with no gene match: 7. This CDR3 comprises 12 residues. The CDR3 bases are TGTGCCAGCAGCCTCAGGGGGGGAGAACTGTTTTTT. This sequence encodes CASSLRGGELFF.

This clone was observed a single time. The genes are TRBV28 and TRBJ1-2; D not resolved. V was clipped by 1 base and J by 3 bases, with 9 bases between them. The CDR3 has 14 residues. Germline V CDR1 and CDR2: MDHEN, SYDVKM. In DNA form, the CDR3 reads TGTGCCAGCAGTTTATCGACCGGATACTATGGCTACACCTTC. Translated: CASSLSTGYYGYTF.

The chain recombines TRBV7-2 with TRBJ2-1, with a tentative D call TRBD1 (6 bases). Germline V lookup: CDR1 SGHTA, CDR2 FQGNSA. The CDR3 has 14 amino acids. The ends were cut back, 5 bases at V and 6 bases at J, with 14 bases in the middle. CDR3 protein: CASSVGQKGNEQFF. The CDR3 DNA follows: TGTGCCAGCAGCGTCGGACAGAAGGGCAATGAGCAGTTCTTC.

The chain carries TRBV11-2 and TRBJ2-5, with D possibly being TRBD2 (5 bases). Trimming shortened V by 1 base and J by 4 bases, and 7 bases separated the two germline ends. The V gene's germline CDR1 is SGHAT and CDR2 FQNNGV. The CDR3 is made up of 13 amino acids. The CDR3 protein is CASSLGTRETQYF. The CDR3 nucleotides read TGTGCCAGCAGCTTAGGAACTAGAGAGACCCAGTACTTC.

The CDR3 reads CASSLTGANSPLHF. In DNA, the CDR3 is TGCGCCAGCAGCTTAACAGGGGCTAATTCACCCCTCCACTTT. The chain couples TRBV5-1 to TRBJ1-6, with TRBD1 identical over 7 bases. CDR3 length: 14 residues. J gave up 6 bases and V 2 bases, and 2 bases lay outside the gene matches. CDR1 is SGHRS and CDR2 is YFSETQ in the germline V gene.

In its sample, this clone was seen once. The CDR3 nucleotides are TGTGCCACCAGCAGAGTAAGGACAGGGGTCACTGAAGCTTTCTTT. Translating gives CATSRVRTGVTEAFF. The chain combines TRBV15 with TRBJ1-1; 9 bases are a match to TRBD1. The germline V gene encodes CDR1 LNHNV and CDR2 YYDKDF (reference sequence). The CDR3 contains 15 residues. V shed 1 base, J shed 4 bases, and the junction held 4 bases outside the gene matches.

This sequence joins TRBV18 and TRBJ1-2; the D is unclear. The germline gives CDR1 KGHSH, CDR2 LQKENI. With 2 bases removed from V and 0 bases from J, the gap between germline ends came to 4 bases. The CDR3 sequence is 13 residues long. The CDR3 reads CASSPSANYGYTF. CDR3 nucleotides: TGTGCCAGCTCACCATCAGCTAACTATGGCTACACCTTC. The complete variable domain, with remaining parts taken from reference TRBV18 and TRBJ1-2, reads NAGVMQNPRHLVRRRGQEARLRCSPMKGHSHVYWYRQLPEEGLKFMVYLQKENIIDESGMPKERFSAEFPKEGPSILRIQQVVRGDSAAYFCASSPSANYGYTFGSGTRLTVV.

The chain couples TRBV19 to TRBJ1-6; unclear D gene. Germline CDR1 LNHDA, CDR2 SQIVND (reference sequence). V dropped 9 bases and J dropped 3 bases, with 15 bases sitting between them. CDR3 length: 15 amino acids. The CDR3 nucleotides read TGTGCCAGACCCCTGGCTGTAATCTATAATTCACCCCTCCACTTT. It encodes CARPLAVIYNSPLHF.

This chain uses TRBV2 with TRBJ1-4; D is perhaps TRBD1 (6 bases). Germline V gene sequence: CDR1 SNHLY, CDR2 FYNNEI. The V and J ends lost 4 bases and 2 bases respectively, with 11 bases between them. The CDR3 loop spans 15 amino acids. The CDR3 bases are TGTGCCAGCAGTGTCCAGGGGTTGACTAATGAAAAACTGTTTTTT. Amino acids: CASSVQGLTNEKLFF.

The chain carries TRBV10-3 and TRBJ2-1; 10 bases align to TRBD2. With V trimmed by 3 bases and J by 4 bases, 9 bases remained unmatched. Germline loops: CDR1 ENHRY, CDR2 SYGVKD. The CDR3 contains 17 residues. This CDR3 reads CAISDPRTSGTYNEQFF. The CDR3 DNA is TGTGCCATCAGTGACCCCCGTACTAGCGGGACTTACAATGAGCAGTTCTTC.

The rearrangement joins TRBV7-2 to TRBJ1-2; D unclear. The CDR3 has 15 residues. V lost 6 bases and J 1 base, leaving 15 bases between the germline ends. From germline, CDR1 is SGHTA and CDR2 FQGNSA. CDR3 residues: CASSADGNINYGYTF. Written as DNA, the CDR3 is TGTGCCAGCAGTGCCGACGGAAACATTAACTATGGCTACACCTTC.

This sequence joins TRBV7-2 and TRBJ2-5, with 10 bases identical to TRBD1. The CDR3 runs 14 residues. V shed 4 bases and J 5 bases; nucleotides not matched to a gene: 4. Germline V gene lookup returns CDR1 SGHTA and CDR2 FQGNSA. CDR3 DNA sequence: TGTGCCAGCAGCTCCGACAGGGGGCGCGAGACCCAGTACTTC. This gives the protein CASSSDRGRETQYF.

The J gene is TRBJ2-5, the V gene TRBV29-1; TRBD2 matches 7 bases. V lost 4 bases, J lost 4 bases, and 3 bases stayed unmatched. Germline assignment: CDR1 SQVTM and CDR2 ANQGSEA. The CDR3 is made up of 12 amino acids. The CDR3 DNA reads TGCAGCGTTGGTGGGGGGGGAGAGACCCAGTACTTC. This codes for CSVGGGGETQYF.

In its sample, this clone is medium-sized (0.01 to 0.1%). The chain uses TRBV7-3 and TRBJ2-1; 10 bases match TRBD2. The CDR3 has 15 residues. Germline trimming cut 5 bases from V and 8 bases from J; bases unmatched to any gene: 9. The germline V gene has CDR1 SGHTA and CDR2 FQGTGA. The CDR3 sequence is CASSVSSGGMYEQFF. The CDR3, as DNA: TGTGCCAGCAGCGTGTCTAGCGGGGGTATGTATGAGCAGTTCTTC. Together with reference TRBV7-3 and TRBJ2-1, the CDR3 gives the full variable domain: GAGVSQTPSNKVTEKGKYVELRCDPISGHTALYWYRQSLGQGPEFLIYFQGTGAADDSGLPNDRFFAVRPEGSVSTLKIQRTERGDSAVYLCASSVSSGGMYEQFFGPGTRLTVL.

This clone was detected once. The V gene is TRBV7-7, the J gene TRBJ2-3; D uncertain. In germline, CDR1 is SSHAT, CDR2 FNYEAQ (reference sequence). CDR3 length equals 13 residues. With 3 bases removed from V and 2 bases from J, the gap between germline ends came to 6 bases. The chain's CDR3 is CASSLGYTDTQYF. The CDR3 DNA is TGTGCCAGCAGCTTGGGGTACACAGATACGCAGTATTTT.

This chain's CDR3 is CASSALGTGIDEQYV. Written as DNA, the CDR3 is TGTGCCAGCAGCGCCCTGGGGACAGGGATCGACGAGCAGTACGTC. The chain has TRBV6-5 and TRBJ2-7; 9 nucleotides line up with TRBD1. The V gene's germline CDR1 is MNHEY and CDR2 SVGAGI. This CDR3 region has 15 residues. Trimming removed 6 bases from V and 5 bases from J; junction bases left unmatched: 11.

This clone showed up just once. Here the CDR3 reads CSVDRPGGNYGYTF. In DNA, the CDR3 is TGCAGCGTTGATAGGCCGGGAGGAAACTATGGCTACACCTTC. The chain is built from TRBV29-1 and TRBJ1-2; D ambiguous. Trimming cost V 3 bases and J 2 bases, with 13 bases left between them. Germline lookup yields CDR1 SQVTM and CDR2 ANQGSEA. The CDR3 is 14 amino acids.

V usage is TRBV24-1 and J usage is TRBJ2-3, with D uncertain. The CDR3 consists of 15 residues. Germline V gene sequence: CDR1 KGHDR, CDR2 SFDVKD. Trimming cost V 0 bases and J 0 bases, with 6 bases left between them. This chain's CDR3 is CATSDLGASTDTQYF. The CDR3 DNA sequence: TGTGCCACCAGTGATTTGGGAGCGAGCACAGATACGCAGTATTTT.

J is TRBJ2-1 and V is TRBV6-5, with 12 bases matching TRBD2. Germline trimming cut 7 bases from V and 9 bases from J; bases unmatched to any gene: 10. The CDR3 has 15 residues. Germline values: CDR1 MNHEY, CDR2 SVGAGI. The CDR3 loop reads CASTNLAGGTSEQFF. CDR3 DNA sequence: TGTGCCAGCACCAATCTAGCGGGGGGGACTAGTGAGCAGTTCTTC.